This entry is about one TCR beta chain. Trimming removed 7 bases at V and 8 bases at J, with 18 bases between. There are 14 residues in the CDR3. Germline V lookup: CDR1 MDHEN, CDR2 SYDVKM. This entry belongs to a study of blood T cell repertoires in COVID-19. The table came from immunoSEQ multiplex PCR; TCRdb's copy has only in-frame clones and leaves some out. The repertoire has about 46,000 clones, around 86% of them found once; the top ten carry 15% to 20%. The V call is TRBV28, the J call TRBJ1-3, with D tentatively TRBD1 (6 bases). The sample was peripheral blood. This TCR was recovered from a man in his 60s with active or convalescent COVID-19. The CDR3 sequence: CASTRGGEGDTIYF. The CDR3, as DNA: TGTGCCAGCACCCGTGGGGGCGAGGGGGACACCATATATTTT.